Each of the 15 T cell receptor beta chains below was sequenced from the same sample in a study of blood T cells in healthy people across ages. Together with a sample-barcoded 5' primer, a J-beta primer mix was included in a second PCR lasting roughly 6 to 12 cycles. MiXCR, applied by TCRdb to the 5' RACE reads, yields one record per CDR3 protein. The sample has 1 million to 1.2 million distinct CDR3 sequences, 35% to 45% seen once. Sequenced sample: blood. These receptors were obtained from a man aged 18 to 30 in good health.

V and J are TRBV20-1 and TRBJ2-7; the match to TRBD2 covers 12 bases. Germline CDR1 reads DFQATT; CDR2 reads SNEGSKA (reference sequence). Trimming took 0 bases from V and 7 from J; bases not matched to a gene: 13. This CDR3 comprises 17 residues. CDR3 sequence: CSARDGSGLAGFNEQYF. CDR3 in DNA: TGCAGTGCTAGAGATGGTTCCGGACTAGCGGGGTTCAATGAGCAGTACTTC.

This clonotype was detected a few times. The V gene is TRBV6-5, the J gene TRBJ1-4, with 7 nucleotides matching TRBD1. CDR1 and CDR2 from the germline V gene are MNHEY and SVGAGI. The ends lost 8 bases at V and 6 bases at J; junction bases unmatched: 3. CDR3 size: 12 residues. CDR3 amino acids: CASSTGDEKLFF. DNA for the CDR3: TGTGCCAGCTCTACAGGGGATGAAAAACTGTTTTTT.

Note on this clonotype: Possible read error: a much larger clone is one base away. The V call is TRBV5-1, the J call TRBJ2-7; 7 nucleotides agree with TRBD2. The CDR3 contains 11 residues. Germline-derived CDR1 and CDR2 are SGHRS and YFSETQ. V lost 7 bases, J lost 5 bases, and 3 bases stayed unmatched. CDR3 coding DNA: TGCGCCAGCCGCGGGACTAACGAGCAGTACTTC. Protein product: CASRGTNEQYF.

CDR3: CASIGASYEQYF. The DNA of the CDR3 is TGTGCCAGCATAGGTGCCTCCTACGAGCAGTACTTC. This chain connects TRBV27 to TRBJ2-7; D ambiguous. Germline lookup yields CDR1 MNHEY and CDR2 SMNVEV (reference sequence). The CDR3 totals 12 residues. The V end lost 7 bases, the J end lost 0 bases, and 7 bases lay between the germline ends.

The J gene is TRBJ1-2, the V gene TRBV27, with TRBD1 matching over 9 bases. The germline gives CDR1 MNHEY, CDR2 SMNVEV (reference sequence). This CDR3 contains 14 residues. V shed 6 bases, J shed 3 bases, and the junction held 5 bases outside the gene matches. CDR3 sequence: CASSGQGIYYGYTF. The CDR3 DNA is TGTGCCAGCAGCGGACAGGGGATATACTATGGCTACACCTTC.

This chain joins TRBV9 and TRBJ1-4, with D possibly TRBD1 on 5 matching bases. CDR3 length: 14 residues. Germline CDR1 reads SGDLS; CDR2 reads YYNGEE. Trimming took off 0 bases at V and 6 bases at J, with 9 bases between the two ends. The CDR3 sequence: CASSVARGDEKLFF. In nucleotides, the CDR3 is TGTGCCAGCAGCGTAGCGCGAGGGGATGAAAAACTGTTTTTT.

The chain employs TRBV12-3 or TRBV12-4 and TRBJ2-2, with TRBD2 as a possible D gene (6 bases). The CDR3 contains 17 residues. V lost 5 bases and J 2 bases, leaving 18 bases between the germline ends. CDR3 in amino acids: CASSAYSGEKNTGELFF. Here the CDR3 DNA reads TGTGCCAGCAGTGCTTACTCGGGGGAGAAAAACACCGGGGAGCTGTTTTTT.

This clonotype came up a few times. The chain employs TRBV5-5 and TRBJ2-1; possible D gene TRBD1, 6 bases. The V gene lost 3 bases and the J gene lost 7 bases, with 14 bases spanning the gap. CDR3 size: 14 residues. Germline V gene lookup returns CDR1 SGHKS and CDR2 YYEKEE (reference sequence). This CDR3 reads CASSYDRLLNEQFF. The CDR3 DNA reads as TGTGCCAGCAGCTACGACAGGTTGCTTAATGAGCAGTTCTTC.

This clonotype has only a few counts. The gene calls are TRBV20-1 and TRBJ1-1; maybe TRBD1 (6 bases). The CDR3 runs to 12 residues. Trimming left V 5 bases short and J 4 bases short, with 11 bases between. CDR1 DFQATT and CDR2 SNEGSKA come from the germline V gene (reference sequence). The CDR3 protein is CSAVQGSTEAFF. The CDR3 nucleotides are TGCAGTGCTGTACAGGGAAGCACTGAAGCTTTCTTT.

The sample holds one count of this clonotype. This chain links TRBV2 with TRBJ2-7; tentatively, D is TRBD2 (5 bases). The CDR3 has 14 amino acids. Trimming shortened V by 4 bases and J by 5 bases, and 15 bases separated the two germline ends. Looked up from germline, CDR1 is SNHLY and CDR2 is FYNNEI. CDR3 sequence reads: CASSASLTNDEQYF. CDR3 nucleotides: TGTGCCAGCAGTGCTAGCCTTACTAACGACGAGCAGTACTTC.

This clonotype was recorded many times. The CDR3 DNA follows: TGTGCCAGCAGCCACGGGGGCTCTCAAGAGACCCAGTACTTC. Translated: CASSHGGSQETQYF. The chain combines TRBV6-5 with TRBJ2-5; possibly TRBD1 or TRBD2 for D (6 bases each). V lost 6 bases, J lost 2 bases, and 13 bases lay in between. This CDR3 contains 14 residues. In germline, CDR1 is MNHEY, CDR2 SVGAGI.

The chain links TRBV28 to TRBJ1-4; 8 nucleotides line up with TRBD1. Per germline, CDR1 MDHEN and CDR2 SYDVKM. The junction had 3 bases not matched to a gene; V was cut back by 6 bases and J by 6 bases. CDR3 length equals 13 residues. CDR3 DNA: TGTGCCAGCAGGAGGGGACAGGATGAAAAACTGTTTTTT. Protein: CASRRGQDEKLFF.

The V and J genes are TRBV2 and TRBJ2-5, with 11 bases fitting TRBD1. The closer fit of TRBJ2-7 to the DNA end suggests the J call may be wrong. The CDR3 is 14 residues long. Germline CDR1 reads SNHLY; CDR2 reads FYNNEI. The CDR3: CASTRDRGSYEQYF. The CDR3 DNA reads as TGTGCCAGCACCCGGGACAGGGGGAGCTACGAGCAGTACTTC.

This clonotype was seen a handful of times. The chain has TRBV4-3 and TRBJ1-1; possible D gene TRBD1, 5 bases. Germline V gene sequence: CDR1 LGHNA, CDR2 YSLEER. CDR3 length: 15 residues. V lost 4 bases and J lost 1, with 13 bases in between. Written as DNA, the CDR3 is TGCGCCAGCAGCCTCTTGGCAGGGACGAACACTGAAGCTTTCTTT. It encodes CASSLLAGTNTEAFF.

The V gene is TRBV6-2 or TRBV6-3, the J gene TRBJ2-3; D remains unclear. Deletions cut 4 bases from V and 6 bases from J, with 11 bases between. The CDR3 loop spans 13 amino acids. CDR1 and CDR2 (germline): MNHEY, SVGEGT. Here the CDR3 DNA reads TGTGCCAGCAGTTGGCTAGTTAAGGATACGCAGTATTTT. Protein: CASSWLVKDTQYF.